This entry concerns a single TCR beta chain. Its antigen is unknown. The data derive from a study of shared clonotypes between healthy human individuals. Turning to the study itself: There were three CD4 naive, three CD4 memory, two CD8 naive and one CD8 memory plates per donor. Notes on the study in general: Richness estimates generally favored naive over memory subsets. Among donors, clonotype sharing was expected to be affected by sequencing depth.

The authors split each subset's genomic DNA evenly across several immunoSEQ plates. Sequenced by immunoSEQ multiplex PCR; TCRdb stores in-frame clones only, minus some. Among around 2,100,000 clones listed, about 95% were seen once. CD45RO-negative cells were positively selected for CCR7, leaving out terminally differentiated effector memory CD45RA+ cells. Unmatched junction bases numbered 5, after V lost 6 bases and J lost 5 bases. CDR3 length: 14 residues. CDR1 is MNHEY, CDR2 SMNVEV, per germline (reference sequence). The specimen sequenced was naive CD8+ T cells sorted from blood. The chain combines TRBV27 with TRBJ2-7; 12 bases are shared with TRBD1. The sequence came from a man younger than 30 in good health. The DNA for the CDR3 is TGTGCCAGCAGAGGGACAGGGGGCCCCAACGAGCAGTACTTC. The encoded protein is CASRGTGGPNEQYF.